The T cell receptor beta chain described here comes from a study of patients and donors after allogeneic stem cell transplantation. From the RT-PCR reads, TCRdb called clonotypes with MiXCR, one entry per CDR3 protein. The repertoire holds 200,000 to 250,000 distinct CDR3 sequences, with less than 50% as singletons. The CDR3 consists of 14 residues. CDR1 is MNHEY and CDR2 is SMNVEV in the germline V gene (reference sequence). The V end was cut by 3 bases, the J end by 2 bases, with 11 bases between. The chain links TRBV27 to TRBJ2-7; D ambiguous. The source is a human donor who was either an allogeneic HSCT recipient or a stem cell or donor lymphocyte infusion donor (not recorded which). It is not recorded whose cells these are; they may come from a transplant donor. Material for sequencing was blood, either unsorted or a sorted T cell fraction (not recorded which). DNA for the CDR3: TGTGCCAGCAGTTTTAATGGGTCGCCCTACGAGCAGTACTTC. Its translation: CASSFNGSPYEQYF.